The 26 T cell receptor beta chains below were found in one sample sequenced in a study of beta chain features in type 1 diabetes. The study reverse transcribed the entire isolated RNA, so it sequenced expressed TCRB transcripts. TCRdb's table, derived via immunoSEQ multiplex PCR, lists solely in-frame clones and lacks some. The profile shows more than 150,000 clones, about 13% of them singletons. The specimen was central memory CD4+ T cells from blood. Every receptor here comes from a woman in her late teens or twenties in good health.

The sample holds a few counts of this clone. The V call is TRBV7-8, the J call TRBJ2-1; possible D gene TRBD2, 6 bases. V was cut by 8 bases and J by 9 bases, with 20 bases left in between. Germline values: CDR1 SGHVS, CDR2 FQNEAQ. The CDR3 runs to 14 residues. The CDR3 DNA reads as TGTGCCAGCGCGGGGACTCGAGAAGGGCTTGAGCAGTTCTTC. It encodes CASAGTREGLEQFF.

This clone was seen more than once but under ten times. An end of the junction does not agree with germline; a read error may underlie this. The genes are TRBV11-2 and TRBJ2-6, with D maybe TRBD1 (6 bases). The CDR3 is 15 amino acids. Per the germline V gene, CDR1 is SGHAT and CDR2 is FQNNGV. The CDR3 coding sequence is TGTGCCAGCAGCGTAGACAGGTCTGGGGCCAACGTCCTGACTTTC. Translation gives CASSVDRSGANVLTF. The whole variable domain, filled in from reference TRBV11-2 and TRBJ2-6, reads EAGVAQSPRYKIIEKRQSVAFWCNPISGHATLYWYQQILGQGPKLLIQFQNNGVVDDSQLPKDRFSAERLKGVDSTLKIQPAKLEDSAVYLCASSVDRSGANVLTFGAGSRLTVL.

This clone was recorded a few times. The CDR3 is CAWSPQGHNTGELFF. Here the CDR3 DNA reads TGTGCCTGGAGTCCTCAGGGACACAACACCGGGGAGCTGTTTTTT. The gene calls are TRBV30 and TRBJ2-2; the D gene is possibly TRBD1 (6 bases). With 2 bases removed from V and 2 bases from J, the gap between germline ends came to 12 bases. The CDR3 length is 15 residues. CDR1 and CDR2 from the germline V gene are GTSNPN and SVGIG (reference sequence).

The table lists this clone with a few counts. The chain carries TRBV9 and TRBJ2-5; TRBD1 is a possible D gene (6 bases). Trimming took 0 bases from V and 5 from J, leaving 17 bases between them. The germline V gene encodes CDR1 SGDLS and CDR2 YYNGEE. The CDR3 is made up of 16 amino acids. As DNA, the CDR3 is TGTGCCAGCAGCGTAGGCCAACGGACAGACGGGGAGACCCAGTACTTC. Its translation: CASSVGQRTDGETQYF.

This clone was recorded a few times. The chain has TRBV5-1 and TRBJ1-2, with TRBD1 matching over 7 bases. CDR3 length equals 13 residues. Germline lookup yields CDR1 SGHRS and CDR2 YFSETQ. J lost 4 bases, V lost 7 bases, and 7 bases had no gene match. The CDR3 here is CASSFRDSYGYTF. The CDR3 nucleotides are TGCGCCAGCTCCTTCCGGGACAGCTATGGCTACACCTTC.

This clone was counted only a few times. The same CDR3 is also encoded by other DNA sequences in this sample. The V call is TRBV9, the J call TRBJ1-5; D is uncertain. This CDR3 region has 13 residues. Trimming shortened V by 3 bases and J by 2 bases, and 6 bases separated the two germline ends. The V gene's germline CDR1 is SGDLS and CDR2 YYNGEE. The CDR3 reads CASSDRGNQPQHF. CDR3 bases: TGTGCCAGCAGCGATCGGGGCAATCAGCCCCAGCATTTT. Complete variable domain (other parts from reference TRBV9 and TRBJ1-5): DSGVTQTPKHLITATGQRVTLRCSPRSGDLSVYWYQQSLDQGLQFLIQYYNGEERAKGNILERFSAQQFPDLHSELNLSSLELGDSALYFCASSDRGNQPQHFGDGTRLSIL.

The J gene is TRBJ1-1, the V gene TRBV18, with D uncertain. V lost 3 bases and J 0 bases, leaving 8 bases between the germline ends. The CDR3 extends over 14 amino acids. Germline V CDR1 and CDR2: KGHSH, LQKENI. CDR3 nucleotides: TGTGCCAGCTCACCCGTACACCTGAACACTGAAGCTTTCTTT. Its translation is CASSPVHLNTEAFF.

This clone was detected many times. One end of the junction varies from germline; a read error may be responsible. CDR3 region: CASSFGGLREEHF. The CDR3 DNA reads TGCGCCAGCAGCTTCGGCGGGTTGAGGGAGGAGCACTTC. This rearrangement joins TRBV5-1 to TRBJ2-5; weak D call: TRBD2 (6 bases). CDR1 is SGHRS and CDR2 is YFSETQ in the germline V gene. The CDR3 extends over 13 amino acids. The full variable domain, with the rest looked up from reference TRBV5-1 and TRBJ2-5, is KAGVTQTPRYLIKTRGQQVTLSCSPISGHRSVSWYQQTPGQGLQFLFEYFSETQRNKGNFPGRFSGRQFSNSRSEMNVSTLELGDSALYLCASSFGGLREEHFGPGTRLLVL.

This rearrangement joins TRBV7-9 to TRBJ2-5, with 7 bases matching TRBD1. After removal of 1 base from V and 14 bases from J, the junction contained 7 bases not matched to a gene. The CDR3 is 12 residues long. CDR1 and CDR2 (germline): SEHNR, FQNEAQ (reference sequence). This chain's CDR3 is CASSLGRDSDYF. The DNA for the CDR3 is TGTGCCAGCAGCTTAGGAAGGGACAGCGATTACTTC.

V usage is TRBV13 and J usage is TRBJ2-2; 8 bases are a match to TRBD2. This CDR3 spans 15 amino acids. Trimming cost V 4 bases and J 6 bases; bases outside gene matches: 7. Germline CDR1 PRHDT, CDR2 FYEKMQ (reference sequence). The CDR3, as DNA: TGTGCCAGCAGCTCCATTGCGGGAGGACCCGGGGAGCTGTTTTTT. This encodes CASSSIAGGPGELFF.

This clone was counted between two and nine times. The chain has TRBV29-1 and TRBJ2-1; D not certain. V was trimmed by 8 bases and J by 0 bases, leaving 11 bases between them. The CDR3 is made up of 13 amino acids. Per germline, CDR1 SQVTM and CDR2 ANQGSEA. CDR3 residues: CSFQRGSYNEQFF. CDR3 in DNA: TGCAGCTTCCAGCGTGGCTCCTACAATGAGCAGTTCTTC.

There are many counts of this clone. The CDR3 bases are TGTGCCAGCAGTTACACGGGTCATACCTACGAGCAGTACTTC. Residues: CASSYTGHTYEQYF. The gene calls are TRBV6-6 and TRBJ2-7; no reliable D call. The CDR3 is made up of 14 amino acids. The germline CDR1 and CDR2 sequences are MNHNY and SVGAGI (reference sequence). The V end lost 2 bases, the J end lost 2 bases, and 10 bases lay between the germline ends.

This clone was counted between two and nine times. The chain carries TRBV6-6 and TRBJ2-6, with 10 bases that match TRBD1. The germline CDR1 and CDR2 sequences are MNHNY and SVGAGI (reference sequence). The CDR3 has 15 residues. Trimming removed 10 bases from V and 1 base from J; junction bases left unmatched: 4. The CDR3 sequence: CATRTGGSGANVLTF. CDR3 sequence (DNA): TGTGCCACCAGGACAGGGGGATCTGGGGCCAACGTCCTGACTTTC.

CDR3 nucleotides: TGTGCCAGCAGTGAAGGGCCTAGCGGGATGAATTCCGGGGAGCTGTTTTTT. Translation gives CASSEGPSGMNSGELFF. This chain uses TRBV25-1 with TRBJ2-2, with TRBD2 matching over 9 bases. The trim removed 2 bases at V and 6 bases at J, leaving 10 bases unmatched. The CDR3 runs 17 residues. The germline V gene encodes CDR1 MGHDK and CDR2 SYGVNS.

The genes are TRBV11-3 and TRBJ2-5; D is ambiguous. Trimming shortened V by 5 bases and J by 5 bases, and 12 bases separated the two germline ends. CDR3 size: 13 residues. Per germline, CDR1 SGHNT and CDR2 YENEEA. The CDR3 nucleotides are TGTGCCAGCAGCCTAGGCGGCATGGAGACCCAGTACTTC. Translated, it gives CASSLGGMETQYF. The full variable domain, in which reference TRBV11-3 and TRBJ2-5 provide the parts outside the CDR3, is EAGVVQSPRYKIIEKKQPVAFWCNPISGHNTLYWYLQNLGQGPELLIRYENEEAVDDSQLPKDRFSAERLKGVDSTLKIQPAELGDSAVYLCASSLGGMETQYFGPGTRLLVL.

This clone has a handful of counts. The V call is TRBV6-5, the J call TRBJ1-3; D perhaps matches TRBD1 (5 bases). Germline V gene data show CDR1 as MNHEY and CDR2 as SVGAGI. The CDR3 spans 16 residues. The V gene lost 2 bases and the J gene lost 2 bases, with 13 bases spanning the gap. The CDR3: CASSYAQGQAGNTIYF. CDR3 DNA sequence: TGTGCCAGCAGTTACGCCCAGGGTCAGGCTGGAAACACCATATATTTT.

The V and J genes are TRBV28 and TRBJ1-5; D is ambiguous. Between the trimmed V and J ends, which lost 6 bases and 1 base, there was a span of 7 bases. This CDR3 comprises 13 residues. Germline loops: CDR1 MDHEN, CDR2 SYDVKM. CDR3 loop: CASRELSNQPQHF. CDR3 DNA sequence: TGTGCCAGCAGGGAGTTGAGCAATCAGCCCCAGCATTTT.

The chain links TRBV5-1 to TRBJ2-5, with no clear D. The CDR3 sequence is 15 residues long. CDR1 and CDR2 from the germline V gene are SGHRS and YFSETQ. V lost 0 bases and J 5 bases, leaving 14 bases between the germline ends. The CDR3, as DNA: TGCGCCAGCAGCTTGGCCGGTCCAGGTGGCGAGACCCAGTACTTC. It translates to CASSLAGPGGETQYF.

This rearrangement joins TRBV29-1 to TRBJ2-5, with 7 bases matching TRBD1. The trim removed 8 bases at V and 4 bases at J, leaving 10 bases unmatched. Germline V lookup: CDR1 SQVTM, CDR2 ANQGSEA. This CDR3 contains 13 residues. CDR3 region: CSMRGLVGETQYF. In DNA form, the CDR3 reads TGCAGCATGAGGGGGCTAGTGGGAGAGACCCAGTACTTC.

This chain uses TRBV2 with TRBJ1-4; 8 nucleotides align to TRBD1. The J segment lost 8 bases and the V segment lost 4 bases, leaving 6 bases of the junction unmatched. The CDR3 totals 14 residues. Germline-derived CDR1 and CDR2 are SNHLY and FYNNEI. CDR3 in DNA: TGTGCCAGCAGTGTACAGGGGGGGTACGAAAAACTGTTTTTT. Its protein product is CASSVQGGYEKLFF.

CDR3 sequence reads: CASSRLAGAGTGELFF. CDR3 bases: TGTGCCAGCAGCCGACTAGCGGGAGCGGGCACCGGGGAGCTGTTTTTT. The chain joins TRBV7-8 to TRBJ2-2; 12 positions agree with TRBD2. The ends lost 5 bases at V and 4 bases at J; junction bases unmatched: 5. The CDR3 covers 16 residues. Germline V lookup: CDR1 SGHVS, CDR2 FQNEAQ.

This clone has just a few counts. The V gene is TRBV1, the J gene TRBJ1-2; TRBD1 is the table's D call, not checked against the DNA. TRBV1 is a pseudogene segment. The CDR3 extends over 15 amino acids. CDR3 residues: CTSSQERGKDYGYTF. In DNA form, the CDR3 reads TGCACCAGCAGCCAAGAGAGGGGGAAGGACTATGGCTACACCTTC.

The chain links TRBV2 to TRBJ1-1, with D uncertain. This CDR3 contains 11 residues. The V and J ends lost 8 bases and 2 bases respectively, with 6 bases between them. Germline V gene sequence: CDR1 SNHLY, CDR2 FYNNEI. CDR3 region: CASGQNTEAFF. Here the CDR3 DNA reads TGTGCCAGCGGCCAAAACACTGAAGCTTTCTTT. Combining the CDR3 with reference TRBV2 and TRBJ1-1 gives the whole variable domain EPEVTQTPSHQVTQMGQEVILRCVPISNHLYFYWYRQILGQKVEFLVSFYNNEISEKSEIFDDQFSVERPDGSNFTLKIRSTKLEDSAMYFCASGQNTEAFFGQGTRLTVV.

V is TRBV10-3 and J is TRBJ2-5, with 9 bases matching TRBD2. Germline CDR1 is ENHRY and CDR2 is SYGVKD. V shed 10 bases and J 5 bases; nucleotides not matched to a gene: 14. The CDR3 extends over 15 amino acids. CDR3 nucleotides: TGTGCCACGGAGAAGGCGGGAGGGCCAGGGGAGACCCAGTACTTC. Translated, it gives CATEKAGGPGETQYF.

The sample holds a few counts of this clone. The chain combines TRBV10-2 with TRBJ2-1; 9 nucleotides align to TRBD2. This CDR3 contains 15 residues. Per germline, CDR1 WSHSY and CDR2 SAAADI. J gave up 9 bases and V 5 bases, and 11 bases lay outside the gene matches. CDR3 nucleotide sequence: TGCGCCAGCAGTACATCGGGCGGGAGGGCCTCTGAGCAGTTCTTC. This encodes CASSTSGGRASEQFF.

Ten or more counts support this clone. The V call is TRBV29-1, the J call TRBJ2-4, with D perhaps matching TRBD1 (5 bases). V was cut by 2 bases and J by 1 base, with 9 bases left in between. The CDR3 is 14 residues long. The germline gives CDR1 SQVTM, CDR2 ANQGSEA. The CDR3 bases are TGCAGCGTTGAATGGGGCCTCGCCAAAAACATTCAGTACTTC. Its translation is CSVEWGLAKNIQYF.